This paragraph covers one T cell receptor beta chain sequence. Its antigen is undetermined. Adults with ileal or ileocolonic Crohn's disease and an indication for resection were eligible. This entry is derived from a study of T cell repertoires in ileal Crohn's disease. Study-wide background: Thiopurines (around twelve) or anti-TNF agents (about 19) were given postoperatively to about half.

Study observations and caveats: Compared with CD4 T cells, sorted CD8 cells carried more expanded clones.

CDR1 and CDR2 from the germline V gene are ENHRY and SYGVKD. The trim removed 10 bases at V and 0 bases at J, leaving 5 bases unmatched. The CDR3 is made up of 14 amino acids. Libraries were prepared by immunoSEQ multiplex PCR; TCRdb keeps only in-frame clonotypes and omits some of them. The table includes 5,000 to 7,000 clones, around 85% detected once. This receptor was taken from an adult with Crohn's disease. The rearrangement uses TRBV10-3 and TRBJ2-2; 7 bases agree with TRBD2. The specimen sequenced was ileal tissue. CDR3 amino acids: CATLGGANTGELFF. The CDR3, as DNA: TGTGCCACCCTGGGGGGGGCGAACACCGGGGAGCTGTTTTTT.